A single sample gave rise to the 10 T cell receptor beta chains below, sequenced in a study of cytotoxic CD8 clonotypes in ibrutinib-treated CLL. This table comes from immunoSEQ multiplex PCR, and its TCRdb copy is limited to in-frame clones, with some not included. Of about 130,000 clones in the sample, 80% to 90% are singletons; the top ten hold roughly 3.3%. The sample consisted of PBMCs, taken after 24 months of ibrutinib treatment. The receptors originated from a human donor with chronic lymphocytic leukemia.

The chain recombines TRBV6-5 with TRBJ2-1; D remains unclear. Per germline, CDR1 MNHEY and CDR2 SVGAGI. The CDR3 runs to 13 residues. Trimming stripped 5 bases from V and 6 bases from J, with 11 bases between. The DNA of the CDR3 is TGTGCCAGCAGTAGGGCTCCCCCCAATGAGCAGTTCTTC. It is translated as CASSRAPPNEQFF.

Comment on this clone: The sample contains more than one DNA sequence encoding this CDR3. The gene calls are TRBV18 and TRBJ1-4; perhaps TRBD1 as D (5 bases). V lost 5 bases to trimming and J lost 8 bases, with 15 bases between them. Germline lookup yields CDR1 KGHSH and CDR2 LQKENI. CDR3 length: 14 residues. This CDR3 reads CASSSQGFNEKLFF. Here the CDR3 DNA reads TGTGCCAGCTCATCTCAGGGTTTTAACGAAAAACTGTTTTTT.

The chain combines TRBV28 with TRBJ2-5; possibly TRBD1 for D (7 bases). Trimming took off 2 bases at V and 2 bases at J, with 18 bases between the two ends. CDR3 length: 17 amino acids. The germline CDR1 and CDR2 sequences are MDHEN and SYDVKM. The CDR3 bases are TGTGCCAGCAGTTTAAATCCCCAGGGGGGTATTCAAGAGACCCAGTACTTC. It codes for CASSLNPQGGIQETQYF.

For the CDR3, the DNA is TGTGCCAGCAGCTTAGATCTCGCTGACAATGAGCAGTTCTTC. Protein sequence: CASSLDLADNEQFF. The chain has TRBV11-2 and TRBJ2-1; D gene uncertain. V lost 0 bases, J lost 5 bases, and 8 bases lay in between. Per germline, CDR1 SGHAT and CDR2 FQNNGV. The CDR3 is 14 amino acids.

This chain joins TRBV18 and TRBJ1-2, with D unclear. V lost 4 bases to trimming and J lost 0 bases, with 15 bases between them. The CDR3 spans 16 residues. Germline values: CDR1 KGHSH, CDR2 LQKENI. CDR3 residues: CASSLPGEATNYGYTF. CDR3 nucleotides: TGTGCCAGCTCACTCCCAGGCGAGGCAACTAACTATGGCTACACCTTC. The entire variable domain, with the rest obtained from reference TRBV18 and TRBJ1-2, is as follows: NAGVMQNPRHLVRRRGQEARLRCSPMKGHSHVYWYRQLPEEGLKFMVYLQKENIIDESGMPKERFSAEFPKEGPSILRIQQVVRGDSAAYFCASSLPGEATNYGYTFGSGTRLTVV.

This chain links TRBV10-2 with TRBJ1-6; 7 nucleotides agree with TRBD1. The V gene end was trimmed by 7 bases and the J gene end by 0 bases; junction bases not matched to a gene: 3. CDR1 is WSHSY and CDR2 is SAAADI in the germline V gene. The CDR3 extends over 15 amino acids. The DNA for the CDR3 is TGCGCCAGCAACTCAGGGGGCTCCTATAATTCACCCCTCCACTTT. It is translated as CASNSGGSYNSPLHF.

This clone was detected only once. The chain couples TRBV18 to TRBJ2-6, with D possibly TRBD2 on 5 matching bases. Per germline, CDR1 KGHSH and CDR2 LQKENI. The CDR3 has 19 amino acids. The ends were cut back, 3 bases at V and 0 bases at J, with 18 bases in the middle. Written as DNA, the CDR3 is TGTGCCAGCTCACCCACAAAAGGCCGGGGTTTCTCTGGGGCCAACGTCCTGACTTTC. Residues: CASSPTKGRGFSGANVLTF.

Only one count was recorded for this clone. The J gene is TRBJ2-1, the V gene TRBV7-8, with D perhaps matching TRBD1 or TRBD2 (6 bases each). The CDR3 contains 17 residues. Trimming took 1 base from V and 6 from J, leaving 19 bases between them. The V gene's germline CDR1 is SGHVS and CDR2 FQNEAQ. The CDR3: CASSLDGLGGLFNEQFF. In DNA, the CDR3 is TGTGCCAGCAGCTTAGACGGTCTGGGGGGCCTTTTCAATGAGCAGTTCTTC.

CDR3 amino acids: CASSETHGYEQYF. CDR3 DNA: TGTGCCAGCAGTGAGACTCACGGCTACGAGCAGTACTTC. The rearrangement uses TRBV2 and TRBJ2-7; no clear D. Trimming took 3 bases from V and 3 from J, leaving 9 bases between them. This CDR3 has 13 amino acids. The germline CDR1 and CDR2 sequences are SNHLY and FYNNEI. Together with reference TRBV2 and TRBJ2-7, the CDR3 gives the full variable domain: EPEVTQTPSHQVTQMGQEVILRCVPISNHLYFYWYRQILGQKVEFLVSFYNNEISEKSEIFDDQFSVERPDGSNFTLKIRSTKLEDSAMYFCASSETHGYEQYFGPGTRLTVT.

This clone was seen just once. The chain recombines TRBV2 with TRBJ1-2; a possible D gene is TRBD1 (5 bases). In germline, CDR1 is SNHLY, CDR2 FYNNEI. The CDR3 totals 14 residues. Trimming removed 5 bases at V and 5 bases at J, with 15 bases between. CDR3 DNA sequence: TGTGCCAGCAGTCGTCAGGGAGGCGTGTATGGCTACACCTTC. The encoded protein is CASSRQGGVYGYTF.